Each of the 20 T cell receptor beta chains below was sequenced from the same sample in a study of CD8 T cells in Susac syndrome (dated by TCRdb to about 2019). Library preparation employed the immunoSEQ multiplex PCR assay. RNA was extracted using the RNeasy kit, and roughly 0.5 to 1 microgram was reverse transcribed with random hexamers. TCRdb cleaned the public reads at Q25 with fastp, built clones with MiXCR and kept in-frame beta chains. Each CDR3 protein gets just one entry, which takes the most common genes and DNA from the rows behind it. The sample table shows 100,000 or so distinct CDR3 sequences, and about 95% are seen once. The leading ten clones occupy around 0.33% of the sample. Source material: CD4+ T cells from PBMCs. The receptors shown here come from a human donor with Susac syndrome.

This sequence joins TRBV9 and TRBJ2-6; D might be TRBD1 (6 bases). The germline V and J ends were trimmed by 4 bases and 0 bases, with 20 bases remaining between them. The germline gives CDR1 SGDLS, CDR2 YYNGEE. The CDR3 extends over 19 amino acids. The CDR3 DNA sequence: TGTGCCAGCAGCTCCCCAGGTCGACAGGAGAGCTCTGGGGCCAACGTCCTGACTTTC. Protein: CASSSPGRQESSGANVLTF.

The CDR3 DNA reads TGCGCCAGCAGCCAAGGGACGCAAGAGACCCAGTACTTC. The encoded protein is CASSQGTQETQYF. This chain connects TRBV4-1 to TRBJ2-5; D call uncertain. From germline, CDR1 is MGHRA and CDR2 YSYEKL. Trimming stripped 1 base from V and 2 bases from J, with 5 bases between. The CDR3 has 13 residues.

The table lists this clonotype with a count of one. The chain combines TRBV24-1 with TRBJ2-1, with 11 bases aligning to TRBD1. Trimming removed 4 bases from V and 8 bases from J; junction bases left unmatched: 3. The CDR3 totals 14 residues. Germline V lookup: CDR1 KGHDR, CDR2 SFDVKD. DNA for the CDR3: TGTGCCACCAGTGACAGGACAGGGGGCGATGAGCAGTTCTTC. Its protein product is CATSDRTGGDEQFF.

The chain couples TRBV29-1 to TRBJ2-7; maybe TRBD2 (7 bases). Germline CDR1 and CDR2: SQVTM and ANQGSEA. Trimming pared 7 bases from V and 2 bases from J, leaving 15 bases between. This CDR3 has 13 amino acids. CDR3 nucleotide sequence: TGCAGCGCTAGAAGGGGGGGAACCTACGAGCAGTACTTC. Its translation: CSARRGGTYEQYF.

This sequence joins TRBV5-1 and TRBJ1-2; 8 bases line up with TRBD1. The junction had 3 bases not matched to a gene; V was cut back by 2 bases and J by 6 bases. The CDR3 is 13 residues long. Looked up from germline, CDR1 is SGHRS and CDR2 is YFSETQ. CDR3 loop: CASSFGQGDGYTF. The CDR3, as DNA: TGCGCCAGCAGCTTTGGACAGGGTGATGGCTACACCTTC.

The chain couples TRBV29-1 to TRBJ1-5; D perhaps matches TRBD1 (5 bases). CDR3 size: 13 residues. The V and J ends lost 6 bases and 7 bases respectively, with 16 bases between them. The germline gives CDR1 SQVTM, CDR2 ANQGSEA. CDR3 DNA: TGCAGCGTGGCCCTAGGGAGGGGACAGCCCCAGCATTTT. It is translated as CSVALGRGQPQHF.

The CDR3 sequence is CASSYETGSTDTQYF. The CDR3 DNA sequence: TGTGCCAGCAGTTACGAGACAGGTAGCACAGATACGCAGTATTTT. The chain joins TRBV6-5 to TRBJ2-3; possible D gene TRBD1, 6 bases. Trimming cost V 2 bases and J 0 bases, with 9 bases left between them. The CDR3 contains 15 residues. Germline CDR1 MNHEY, CDR2 SVGAGI.

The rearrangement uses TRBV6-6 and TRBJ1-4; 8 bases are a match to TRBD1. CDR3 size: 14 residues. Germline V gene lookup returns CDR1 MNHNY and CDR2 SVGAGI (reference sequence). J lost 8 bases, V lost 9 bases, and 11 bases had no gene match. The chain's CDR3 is CASNIQGAWEKLFF. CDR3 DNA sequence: TGTGCCAGTAATATCCAGGGGGCCTGGGAAAAACTGTTTTTT.

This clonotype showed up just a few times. The chain's CDR3 is CASSLDFYEQYF. The DNA of the CDR3 is TGTGCCAGCAGCCTGGACTTTTACGAGCAGTACTTC. This sequence joins TRBV12-3 or TRBV12-4 and TRBJ2-7; D may be TRBD2 (5 bases). V was cut by 6 bases and J by 4 bases, with 10 bases left in between. This CDR3 has 12 residues.

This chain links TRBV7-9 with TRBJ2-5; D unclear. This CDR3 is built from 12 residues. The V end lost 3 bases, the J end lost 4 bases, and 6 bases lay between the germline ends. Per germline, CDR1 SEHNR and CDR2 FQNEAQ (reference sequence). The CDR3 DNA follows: TGTGCCAGCAGCTTGGGTTTAGAGACCCAGTACTTC. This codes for CASSLGLETQYF.

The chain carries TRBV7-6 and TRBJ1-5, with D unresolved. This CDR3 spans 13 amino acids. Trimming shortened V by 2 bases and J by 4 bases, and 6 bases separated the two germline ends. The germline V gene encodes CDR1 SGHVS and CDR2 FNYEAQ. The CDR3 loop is CASSLTENQPQHF. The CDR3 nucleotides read TGTGCCAGCAGCTTAACAGAGAATCAGCCCCAGCATTTT.

The CDR3 loop is CASSVAGNPPNYEQYF. In nucleotides, the CDR3 is TGTGCCAGCAGCGTAGCAGGGAATCCCCCAAACTACGAGCAGTACTTC. The chain uses TRBV9 and TRBJ2-7, with D perhaps matching TRBD1 (5 bases). V was pared by 0 bases and J by 3 bases, with 16 bases between. Looked up from germline, CDR1 is SGDLS and CDR2 is YYNGEE. This CDR3 has 16 amino acids. The variable domain in full, completed from reference TRBV9 and TRBJ2-7, reads DSGVTQTPKHLITATGQRVTLRCSPRSGDLSVYWYQQSLDQGLQFLIQYYNGEERAKGNILERFSAQQFPDLHSELNLSSLELGDSALYFCASSVAGNPPNYEQYFGPGTRLTVT.

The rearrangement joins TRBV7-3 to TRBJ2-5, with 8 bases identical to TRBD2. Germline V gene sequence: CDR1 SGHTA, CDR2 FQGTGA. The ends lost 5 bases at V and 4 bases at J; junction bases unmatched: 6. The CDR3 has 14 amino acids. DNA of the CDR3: TGTGCCAGCAGCGCGGGACTAGAAGGAGAGACCCAGTACTTC. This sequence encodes CASSAGLEGETQYF.

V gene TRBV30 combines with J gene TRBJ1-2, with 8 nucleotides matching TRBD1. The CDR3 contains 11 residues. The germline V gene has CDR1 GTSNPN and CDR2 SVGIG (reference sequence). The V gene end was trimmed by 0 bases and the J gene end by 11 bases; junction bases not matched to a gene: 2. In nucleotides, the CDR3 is TGTGCCTGGAGTGTCGGGACAGGTTACACCTTC. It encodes CAWSVGTGYTF.

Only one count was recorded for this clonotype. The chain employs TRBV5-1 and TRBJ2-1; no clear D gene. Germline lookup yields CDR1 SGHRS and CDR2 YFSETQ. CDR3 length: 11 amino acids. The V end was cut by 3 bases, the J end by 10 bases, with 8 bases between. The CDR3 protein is CASSSQQEQFF. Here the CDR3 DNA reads TGCGCCAGCAGCTCACAGCAGGAGCAGTTCTTC.

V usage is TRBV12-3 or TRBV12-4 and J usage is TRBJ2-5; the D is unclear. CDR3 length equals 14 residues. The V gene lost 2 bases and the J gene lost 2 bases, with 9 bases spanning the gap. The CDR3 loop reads CASSLYDEQETQYF. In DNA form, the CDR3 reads TGTGCCAGCAGTTTATACGACGAACAAGAGACCCAGTACTTC.

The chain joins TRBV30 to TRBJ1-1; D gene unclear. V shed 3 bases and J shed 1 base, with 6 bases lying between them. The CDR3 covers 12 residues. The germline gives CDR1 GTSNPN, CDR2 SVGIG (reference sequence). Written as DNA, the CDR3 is TGTGCCTGGAGGAAAGGGAACACTGAAGCTTTCTTT. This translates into CAWRKGNTEAFF.

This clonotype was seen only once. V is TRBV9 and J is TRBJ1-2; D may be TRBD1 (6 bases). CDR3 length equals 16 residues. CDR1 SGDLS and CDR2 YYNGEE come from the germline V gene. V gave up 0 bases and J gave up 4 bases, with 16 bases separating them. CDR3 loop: CASSVGEGVGFYGYTF. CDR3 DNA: TGTGCCAGCAGCGTAGGCGAGGGGGTCGGATTCTATGGCTACACCTTC.

CDR3 coding DNA: TGTGCCACCCGAAAGGGGGGGGGACCCACAGATACGCAGTATTTT. Protein sequence: CATRKGGGPTDTQYF. V and J are TRBV24-1 and TRBJ2-3; D is possibly TRBD2 (7 bases). The CDR3 spans 15 residues. The germline CDR1 and CDR2 sequences are KGHDR and SFDVKD. Trimming removed 9 bases from V and 2 bases from J, with 17 bases in between.

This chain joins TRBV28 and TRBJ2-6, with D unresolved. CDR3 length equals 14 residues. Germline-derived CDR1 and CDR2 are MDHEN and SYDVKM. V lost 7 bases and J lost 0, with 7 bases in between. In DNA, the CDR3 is TGTGCCAGCACCCTCAGCTCTGGGGCCAACGTCCTGACTTTC. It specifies CASTLSSGANVLTF.